This T cell receptor (beta chain) was sequenced in a study of blood T cell repertoires in COVID-19. The method was immunoSEQ multiplex PCR; TCRdb's version includes in-frame clones alone and lacks a portion of them. This table has about 120,000 clones, 87% appearing once. The CDR3 covers 14 residues. In germline, CDR1 is LNHDA, CDR2 SQIVND (reference sequence). V lost 9 bases to trimming and J lost 9 bases; unmatched junction nucleotides: 11. The material sequenced was peripheral blood. This clonotype was sampled from a human donor in a cohort sampled during active COVID-19. The genes are TRBV19 and TRBJ2-1, with TRBD2 matching 10 bases. CDR3 protein: CASKQSGRASEQFF. DNA of the CDR3: TGTGCCAGCAAACAGAGCGGGAGGGCCAGTGAGCAGTTCTTC.